This T cell receptor (beta chain) is from a study of T cell responses to AZD1222 COVID-19 vaccine. Second-dose schedules of about 4 or about 12 weeks were combined. The study's findings and limits: After two AZD1222 doses, spike-specific TCR breadth and depth rose versus day 0. Donors in the cohort were predominantly white British and more often female, and clonal diversity was possibly underestimated. Targets within unmutated variant regions were reportedly found for nearly half of spike-specific TCRs.

With respect to this clone: Its cognate antigen is unknown.

This CDR3 has 14 amino acids. V gave up 2 bases and J gave up 7 bases, with 14 bases separating them. CDR1 is MNHEY and CDR2 is SVGEGT in the germline V gene. Sequencing used immunoSEQ multiplex PCR; TCRdb keeps in-frame clones, though not all of them. The sample has roughly 140,000 clones, roughly nine tenths seen once. Specimen: peripheral blood, collected 28 days after the second AZD1222 dose. J is TRBJ2-5 and V is TRBV6-2 or TRBV6-3; D may be TRBD1 (6 bases). The origin of this receptor is an adult who received the AZD1222 COVID-19 vaccine. This CDR3 reads CASSYGGHFGTQYF. CDR3 coding DNA: TGTGCCAGCAGTTACGGGGGACATTTTGGGACCCAGTACTTC.